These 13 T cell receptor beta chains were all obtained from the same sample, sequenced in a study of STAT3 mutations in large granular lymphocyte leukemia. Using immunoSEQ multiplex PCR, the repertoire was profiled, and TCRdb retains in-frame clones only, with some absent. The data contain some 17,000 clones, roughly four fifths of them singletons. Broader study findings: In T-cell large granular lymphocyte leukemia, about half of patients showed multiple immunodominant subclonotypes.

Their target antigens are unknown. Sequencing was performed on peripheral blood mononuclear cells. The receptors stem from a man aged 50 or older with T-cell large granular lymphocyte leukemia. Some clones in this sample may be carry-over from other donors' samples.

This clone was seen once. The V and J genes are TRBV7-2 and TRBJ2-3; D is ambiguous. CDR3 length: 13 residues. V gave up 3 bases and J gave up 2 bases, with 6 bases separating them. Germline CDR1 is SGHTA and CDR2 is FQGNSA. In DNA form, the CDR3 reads TGTGCCAGCAGCTTCACAACCACAGATACGCAGTATTTT. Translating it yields CASSFTTTDTQYF. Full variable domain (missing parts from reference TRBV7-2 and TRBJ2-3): GAGVSQSPSNKVTEKGKDVELRCDPISGHTALYWYRQSLGQGLEFLIYFQGNSAPDKSGLPSDRFSAERTGGSVSTLTIQRTQQEDSAVYLCASSFTTTDTQYFGPGTRLTVL.

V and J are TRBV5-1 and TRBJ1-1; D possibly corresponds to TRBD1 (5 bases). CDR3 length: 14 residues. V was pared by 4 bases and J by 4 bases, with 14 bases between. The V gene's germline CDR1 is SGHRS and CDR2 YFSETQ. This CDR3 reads CASSLPQGGTEAFF. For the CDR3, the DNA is TGCGCCAGCAGCCTGCCTCAGGGAGGCACTGAAGCTTTCTTT.

The CDR3 DNA is TGTGCCAGTAGTATAGATCAAGGGGCGGCTTTCTTT. Its protein is CASSIDQGAAFF. The chain couples TRBV19 to TRBJ1-1; D might be TRBD1 (5 bases). This CDR3 is 12 amino acids long. The germline V and J ends were trimmed by 0 bases and 11 bases, with 10 bases remaining between them. The V gene's germline CDR1 is LNHDA and CDR2 SQIVND (reference sequence).

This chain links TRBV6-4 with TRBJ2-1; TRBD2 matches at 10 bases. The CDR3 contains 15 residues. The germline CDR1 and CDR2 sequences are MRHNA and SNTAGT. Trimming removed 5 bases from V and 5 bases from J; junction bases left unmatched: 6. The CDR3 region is CASSFLAGDNNEQFF. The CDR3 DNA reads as TGTGCCAGCAGTTTTCTAGCGGGGGATAACAATGAGCAGTTCTTC.

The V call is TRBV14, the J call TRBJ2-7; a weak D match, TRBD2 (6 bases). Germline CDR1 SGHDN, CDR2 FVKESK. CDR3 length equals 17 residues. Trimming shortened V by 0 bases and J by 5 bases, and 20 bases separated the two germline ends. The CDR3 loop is CASSQDREASSYNEQYF. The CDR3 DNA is TGTGCCAGCAGCCAAGACAGGGAGGCTAGCTCCTATAACGAGCAGTACTTC.

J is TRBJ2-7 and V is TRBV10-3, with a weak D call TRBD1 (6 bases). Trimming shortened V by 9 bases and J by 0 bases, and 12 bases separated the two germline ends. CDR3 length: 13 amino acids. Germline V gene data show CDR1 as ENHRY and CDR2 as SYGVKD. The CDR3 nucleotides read TGTGCCATTCAGACAGGACTCTCCTACGAGCAGTACTTC. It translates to CAIQTGLSYEQYF.

CDR3: CASISDRVRTGELFF. The CDR3 DNA sequence: TGTGCCAGCATCTCAGACAGGGTTAGGACCGGGGAGCTGTTTTTT. This chain connects TRBV2 to TRBJ2-2; TRBD1 matches 7 bases. Germline values: CDR1 SNHLY, CDR2 FYNNEI. The V gene end was trimmed by 7 bases and the J gene end by 5 bases; junction bases not matched to a gene: 10. This CDR3 comprises 15 residues.

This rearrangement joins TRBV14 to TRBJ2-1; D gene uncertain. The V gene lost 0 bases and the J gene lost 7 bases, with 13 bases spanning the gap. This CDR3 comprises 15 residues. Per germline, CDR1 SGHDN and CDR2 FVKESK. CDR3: CASSQDLLPRNEQFF. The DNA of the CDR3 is TGTGCCAGCAGCCAAGACCTCTTACCTAGGAATGAGCAGTTCTTC. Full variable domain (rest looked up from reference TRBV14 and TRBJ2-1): EAGVTQFPSHSVIEKGQTVTLRCDPISGHDNLYWYRRVMGKEIKFLLHFVKESKQDESGMPNNRFLAERTGGTYSTLKVQPAELEDSGVYFCASSQDLLPRNEQFFGPGTRLTVL.

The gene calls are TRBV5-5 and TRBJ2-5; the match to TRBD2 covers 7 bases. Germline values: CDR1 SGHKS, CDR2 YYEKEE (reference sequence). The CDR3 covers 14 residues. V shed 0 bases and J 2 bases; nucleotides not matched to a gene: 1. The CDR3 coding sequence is TGTGCCAGCAGCTTGGGGACTAGTCAAGAGACCCAGTACTTC. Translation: CASSLGTSQETQYF.

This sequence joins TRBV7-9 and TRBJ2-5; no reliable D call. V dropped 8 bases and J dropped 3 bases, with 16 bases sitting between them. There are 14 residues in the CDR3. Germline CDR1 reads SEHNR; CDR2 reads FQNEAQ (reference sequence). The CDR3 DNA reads TGTGCCAGCGAGCTTAGTTTAGCTGAAGAGACCCAGTACTTC. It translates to CASELSLAEETQYF.

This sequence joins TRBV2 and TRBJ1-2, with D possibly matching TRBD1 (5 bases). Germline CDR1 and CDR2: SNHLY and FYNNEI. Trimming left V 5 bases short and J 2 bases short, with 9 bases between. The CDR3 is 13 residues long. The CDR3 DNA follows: TGTGCCAGCAGTAGGGGTCAAAACTATGGCTACACCTTC. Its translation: CASSRGQNYGYTF.

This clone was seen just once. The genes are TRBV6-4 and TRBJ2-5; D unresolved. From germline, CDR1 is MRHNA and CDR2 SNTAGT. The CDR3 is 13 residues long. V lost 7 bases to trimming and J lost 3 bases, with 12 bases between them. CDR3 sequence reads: CASTYWAEETQYF. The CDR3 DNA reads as TGTGCCAGCACCTACTGGGCGGAAGAGACCCAGTACTTC.

CDR3 sequence reads: CASSLETSGGAYEQYF. The CDR3 region has the DNA TGTGCCAGCAGCTTAGAGACTAGCGGGGGGGCCTACGAGCAGTACTTC. The V gene is TRBV11-2, the J gene TRBJ2-7, with TRBD2 matching over 14 bases. This CDR3 contains 16 residues. The germline V gene encodes CDR1 SGHAT and CDR2 FQNNGV. The ends lost 0 bases at V and 2 bases at J; junction bases unmatched: 0. Based on the CDR3 plus reference TRBV11-2 and TRBJ2-7, the full variable domain is EAGVAQSPRYKIIEKRQSVAFWCNPISGHATLYWYQQILGQGPKLLIQFQNNGVVDDSQLPKDRFSAERLKGVDSTLKIQPAKLEDSAVYLCASSLETSGGAYEQYFGPGTRLTVT.